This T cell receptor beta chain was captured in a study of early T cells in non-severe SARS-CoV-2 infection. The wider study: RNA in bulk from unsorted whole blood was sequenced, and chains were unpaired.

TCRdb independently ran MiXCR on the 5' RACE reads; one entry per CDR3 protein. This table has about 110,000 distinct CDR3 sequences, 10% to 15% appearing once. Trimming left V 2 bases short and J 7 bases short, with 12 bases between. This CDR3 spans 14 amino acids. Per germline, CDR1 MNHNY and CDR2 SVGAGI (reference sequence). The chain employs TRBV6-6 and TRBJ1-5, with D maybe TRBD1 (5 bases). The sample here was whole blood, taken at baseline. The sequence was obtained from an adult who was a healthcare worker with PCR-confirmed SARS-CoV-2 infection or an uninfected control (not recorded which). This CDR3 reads CASSYGGVWQPQHF. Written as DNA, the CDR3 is TGTGCCAGCAGTTACGGAGGGGTATGGCAGCCCCAGCATTTT.